These 26 T cell receptor beta chains share one sample of origin, sequenced in a study of a mutant IDH1 vaccine in newly diagnosed glioma. Only in-frame clones appear in the TCRdb table, and some are missing; sequencing was by immunoSEQ multiplex PCR. Of 45,000 to 60,000 clones detected, more than 85% appear once; the ten largest clones hold 2% to 2.5%. Sample time point: week 11, during vaccination. In every dose of vaccine, 300 ug of mutant IDH1 20-mer peptide was given alongside topical imiquimod. Antigen specificity for these receptors is unknown. The sequenced sample was PBMCs, obtained from a glioma patient whose treatment included an IDH1 peptide vaccine. These receptors all stem from a man aged 50-60 years with glioma.

V and J are TRBV27 and TRBJ2-2; D uncertain. CDR1 MNHEY and CDR2 SMNVEV come from the germline V gene (reference sequence). Trimming took 8 bases from V and 4 from J, leaving 5 bases between them. This CDR3 is 11 amino acids long. CDR3 protein: CASFGTGELFF. For the CDR3, the DNA is TGTGCCAGCTTTGGCACCGGGGAGCTGTTTTTT.

This clone was recorded a few times. This sequence joins TRBV18 and TRBJ1-1, with D unresolved. This CDR3 comprises 14 residues. Trimming shortened V by 1 base and J by 0 bases, and 6 bases separated the two germline ends. Germline V gene sequence: CDR1 KGHSH, CDR2 LQKENI. CDR3 bases: TGTGCCAGCTCACCACTTACTTTGAACACTGAAGCTTTCTTT. Translating it yields CASSPLTLNTEAFF.

V and J are TRBV28 and TRBJ1-2, with D unresolved. The V and J ends lost 7 bases and 4 bases respectively, with 16 bases between them. The CDR3 is 14 residues long. The germline V gene has CDR1 MDHEN and CDR2 SYDVKM. CDR3 residues: CASTLFGETYGYTF. The CDR3 DNA sequence: TGTGCCAGCACCTTATTCGGGGAGACCTATGGCTACACCTTC.

This rearrangement joins TRBV18 to TRBJ1-1; D is uncertain. Looked up from germline, CDR1 is KGHSH and CDR2 is LQKENI. The V end lost 3 bases, the J end lost 5 bases, and 16 bases lay between the germline ends. The length of the CDR3 is 15 residues. CDR3 amino acids: CASSPNVGSGTEAFF. CDR3 bases: TGTGCCAGCTCACCGAACGTAGGTTCGGGGACTGAAGCTTTCTTT.

The chain uses TRBV29-1 and TRBJ2-1; TRBD1 aligns across 9 bases. V lost 4 bases, J lost 5 bases, and 6 bases stayed unmatched. The CDR3 consists of 14 residues. CDR1 SQVTM and CDR2 ANQGSEA come from the germline V gene. The CDR3 coding sequence is TGCAGCGTTGGTGGGACAGGGAACAACAATGAGCAGTTCTTC. Its protein is CSVGGTGNNNEQFF.

The rearrangement links TRBV13 to TRBJ2-7, with D perhaps matching TRBD2 (6 bases). This CDR3 spans 16 amino acids. Trimming took 5 bases from V and 0 from J, leaving 17 bases between them. CDR1 and CDR2 from the germline V gene are PRHDT and FYEKMQ (reference sequence). The CDR3, as DNA: TGTGCCAGCAGCATCACTAGCTTTCCGAGCTCCTACGAGCAGTACTTC. As protein: CASSITSFPSSYEQYF.

The CDR3 nucleotides read TGTGCCAGCACCCAGGGAGGCCCTAACTATGGCTACACCTTC. It yields the protein CASTQGGPNYGYTF. The V gene is TRBV27, the J gene TRBJ1-2; D is perhaps TRBD1 (5 bases). The germline gives CDR1 MNHEY, CDR2 SMNVEV (reference sequence). V was trimmed by 7 bases and J by 0 bases, leaving 12 bases between them. There are 14 residues in the CDR3.

The CDR3 here is CASRALKLGYTF. CDR3 DNA: TGTGCCAGCCGGGCCCTTAAATTGGGCTACACCTTC. The chain is built from TRBV28 and TRBJ1-2, with no clear D. V lost 8 bases and J 8 bases, leaving 15 bases between the germline ends. The CDR3 is 12 amino acids. In germline, CDR1 is MDHEN, CDR2 SYDVKM.

The rearrangement joins TRBV9 to TRBJ2-3; TRBD1 agrees at 10 bases. J was trimmed by 0 bases and V by 0 bases; bases with no gene match: 4. This CDR3 is 17 amino acids long. Germline V gene data show CDR1 as SGDLS and CDR2 as YYNGEE. The CDR3 nucleotides are TGTGCCAGCAGCGTAGAGGGACAGGGGTTTAGCACAGATACGCAGTATTTT. Its translation: CASSVEGQGFSTDTQYF.

This clone was seen once. This chain joins TRBV14 and TRBJ2-6; a weak D match, TRBD1 (6 bases). V lost 1 base and J 1 base, leaving 17 bases between the germline ends. CDR1 and CDR2 (germline): SGHDN, FVKESK. The CDR3 consists of 19 residues. The CDR3 protein is CASSQANREWLSGANVLTF. The CDR3 DNA sequence: TGTGCCAGCAGCCAAGCAAACAGGGAGTGGTTGTCTGGGGCCAACGTCCTGACTTTC.

V is TRBV9 and J is TRBJ1-2; 7 bases match TRBD1. The V segment lost 4 bases and the J segment 6 bases; nucleotides outside the gene matches: 12. Germline values: CDR1 SGDLS, CDR2 YYNGEE. This CDR3 has 15 amino acids. The CDR3 nucleotides are TGTGCCAGCAGCACCATACAGGGGCGGCGGAATGGCTACACCTTC. It codes for CASSTIQGRRNGYTF.

The gene calls are TRBV10-3 and TRBJ1-1; D may be TRBD1 (5 bases). The CDR3 contains 15 residues. V was shortened by 3 bases and J by 5 bases, with 16 bases between the two germline ends. Germline V gives CDR1 ENHRY, CDR2 SYGVKD. The DNA for the CDR3 is TGTGCCATCAGTGATACAGGTAGGGGCGGTACTGAAGCTTTCTTT. Translated, it gives CAISDTGRGGTEAFF.

This clone was observed a few times. The V call is TRBV7-2, the J call TRBJ1-2, with D possibly matching TRBD1 (6 bases). Germline V gene lookup returns CDR1 SGHTA and CDR2 FQGNSA. V lost 8 bases and J lost 0, with 16 bases in between. The CDR3 has 15 amino acids. CDR3 sequence: CASGPAGQANYGYTF. CDR3 in DNA: TGTGCCAGCGGTCCTGCGGGACAAGCTAACTATGGCTACACCTTC.

This chain links TRBV4-2 with TRBJ2-7; 7 nucleotides align to TRBD1. V was clipped by 1 base and J by 5 bases; unmatched bases: 8. Germline V gene data show CDR1 as LGHNA and CDR2 as YNFKEQ. CDR3 length: 15 residues. The CDR3 bases are TGTGCCAGCAGCCAAGGTGCCCAGGGGGACAACGAGCAGTACTTC. Translating it yields CASSQGAQGDNEQYF.

The chain employs TRBV7-8 and TRBJ1-1; a weak D match, TRBD1 (5 bases). The CDR3 length is 16 residues. Germline values: CDR1 SGHVS, CDR2 FQNEAQ. Between the trimmed V and J ends, which lost 5 bases and 2 bases, there was a span of 18 bases. The CDR3 spells CASSQVGVGVNTEAFF. In DNA, the CDR3 is TGTGCCAGCAGCCAGGTCGGGGTGGGGGTAAACACTGAAGCTTTCTTT.

The rearrangement uses TRBV27 and TRBJ2-3; 16 nucleotides line up with TRBD2. Germline CDR1 reads MNHEY; CDR2 reads SMNVEV (reference sequence). The CDR3 runs 18 residues. V trimming: 5 bases; J trimming: 2 bases; junction bases outside the gene matches: 7. The CDR3 DNA follows: TGTGCCAGCAGTATAGGGACTAGCGGGGGGGCTTACACAGATACGCAGTATTTT. Translation: CASSIGTSGGAYTDTQYF.

The V gene is TRBV7-6, the J gene TRBJ2-7; 9 bases align to TRBD1. Trimming at V came to 1 base and at J to 6 bases, leaving 10 bases not matched to a gene. CDR3 size: 16 residues. Per germline, CDR1 SGHVS and CDR2 FNYEAQ. CDR3 nucleotide sequence: TGTGCCAGCAGCTTAGTTGGACCGGGACAGGGCCCCGAGCAGTACTTC. This sequence encodes CASSLVGPGQGPEQYF.

The rearrangement joins TRBV11-2 to TRBJ1-1; unclear D gene. There are 14 residues in the CDR3. Between the trimmed V and J ends, which lost 4 bases and 4 bases, there was a span of 13 bases. Per the germline V gene, CDR1 is SGHAT and CDR2 is FQNNGV. The CDR3 reads CASSSQASGTEAFF. The DNA for the CDR3 is TGTGCCAGCAGCTCCCAGGCTTCGGGCACTGAAGCTTTCTTT.

V and J are TRBV2 and TRBJ2-2; the D is unclear. CDR1 is SNHLY, CDR2 FYNNEI, per germline. V lost 6 bases and J 0 bases, leaving 14 bases between the germline ends. The CDR3 is 16 amino acids. DNA of the CDR3: TGTGCCAGCAGGAAACGGAGTTCCGCGAACACCGGGGAGCTGTTTTTT. Translation gives CASRKRSSANTGELFF.

This chain connects TRBV19 to TRBJ2-2; 7 positions agree with TRBD2. Trimming cost V 3 bases and J 4 bases; bases outside gene matches: 5. Germline V CDR1 and CDR2: LNHDA, SQIVND (reference sequence). The CDR3 is 15 amino acids. CDR3 protein: CASSMTGGGTGELFF. The CDR3 DNA is TGTGCCAGTAGTATGACGGGGGGTGGCACCGGGGAGCTGTTTTTT. The variable domain in full, completed from reference TRBV19 and TRBJ2-2, reads DGGITQSPKYLFRKEGQNVTLSCEQNLNHDAMYWYRQDPGQGLRLIYYSQIVNDFQKGDIAEGYSVSREKKESFPLTVTSAQKNPTAFYLCASSMTGGGTGELFFGEGSRLTVL.

The chain employs TRBV27 and TRBJ2-5; D unresolved. CDR3 length equals 13 residues. Trimming took 10 bases from V and 5 from J, leaving 17 bases between them. Germline V gene data show CDR1 as MNHEY and CDR2 as SMNVEV (reference sequence). This chain's CDR3 is CATRFSDRETQYF. The CDR3 DNA follows: TGTGCCACCCGTTTTAGTGACCGGGAGACCCAGTACTTC.

This chain uses TRBV9 with TRBJ2-7; D gene uncertain. Per the germline V gene, CDR1 is SGDLS and CDR2 is YYNGEE. CDR3 length: 13 residues. The V end was cut by 0 bases, the J end by 6 bases, with 10 bases between. CDR3 loop: CASSVEVGREQYF. The CDR3 coding sequence is TGTGCCAGCAGCGTAGAGGTGGGCCGCGAGCAGTACTTC.

CDR3 sequence (DNA): TGTGCCAGCAGGGCAGGGGGCGTTCAGCCCCAGCATTTT. Translated: CASRAGGVQPQHF. The chain joins TRBV2 to TRBJ1-5; 8 bases match TRBD1. Germline trimming cut 6 bases from V and 6 bases from J; bases unmatched to any gene: 4. Germline V gives CDR1 SNHLY, CDR2 FYNNEI. The CDR3 has 13 residues. Combining the CDR3 with reference TRBV2 and TRBJ1-5 gives the whole variable domain EPEVTQTPSHQVTQMGQEVILRCVPISNHLYFYWYRQILGQKVEFLVSFYNNEISEKSEIFDDQFSVERPDGSNFTLKIRSTKLEDSAMYFCASRAGGVQPQHFGDGTRLSIL.

The chain uses TRBV9 and TRBJ2-4; D is perhaps TRBD1 (5 bases). The CDR3 contains 15 residues. The germline V gene has CDR1 SGDLS and CDR2 YYNGEE. V shed 0 bases and J shed 0 bases, with 7 bases lying between them. CDR3 region: CASSVGGAAKNIQYF. CDR3 nucleotides: TGTGCCAGCAGCGTAGGGGGCGCAGCCAAAAACATTCAGTACTTC.

The chain combines TRBV5-1 with TRBJ2-1; D possibly corresponds to TRBD2 (6 bases). Germline-derived CDR1 and CDR2 are SGHRS and YFSETQ. Trimming removed 2 bases at V and 5 bases at J, with 20 bases between. The length of the CDR3 is 17 residues. The CDR3 protein is CASSLSPTKRVDNEQFF. CDR3 in DNA: TGCGCCAGCAGCTTAAGCCCGACTAAGCGGGTAGACAATGAGCAGTTCTTC.

The J gene is TRBJ2-7, the V gene TRBV14; D call uncertain. This CDR3 is built from 13 residues. Germline CDR1 is SGHDN and CDR2 is FVKESK. The V and J ends lost 1 base and 2 bases respectively, with 6 bases between them. The CDR3 loop reads CASSQGFPYEQYF. The CDR3 DNA sequence: TGTGCCAGCAGCCAAGGTTTCCCCTACGAGCAGTACTTC.